The 21 T cell receptor beta chains below were found in one sample sequenced in a study of blood T cell repertoires in COVID-19. Sequencing used immunoSEQ multiplex PCR; TCRdb keeps in-frame clones, though not all of them. The sample lists roughly 70,000 clones; more than 75% were seen once. The specimen sequenced was peripheral blood. The receptors originated from a man aged 50-60 years with acute or convalescent COVID-19.

The chain employs TRBV7-6 and TRBJ2-7; 7 nucleotides match TRBD2. In germline, CDR1 is SGHVS, CDR2 FNYEAQ. This CDR3 has 15 residues. Losses at the gene ends were 2 bases for V and 2 bases for J; bases not matched to a gene: 6. The CDR3 DNA is TGTGCCAGCAGCTTACCTCCTAGCGGAACCTACGAGCAGTACTTC. Translating gives CASSLPPSGTYEQYF.

This chain connects TRBV19 to TRBJ2-3, with D possibly TRBD1 on 6 matching bases. CDR1 LNHDA and CDR2 SQIVND come from the germline V gene (reference sequence). The V end lost 4 bases, the J end lost 5 bases, and 16 bases lay between the germline ends. CDR3 length: 15 residues. Written as DNA, the CDR3 is TGTGCCAGTAGTACTGACAGGCTGATTGGAGATACGCAGTATTTT. As protein: CASSTDRLIGDTQYF.

The gene calls are TRBV5-1 and TRBJ1-1; no clear D. The germline V and J ends were trimmed by 0 bases and 1 base, with 7 bases remaining between them. The germline V gene encodes CDR1 SGHRS and CDR2 YFSETQ. The CDR3 covers 14 residues. CDR3 protein: CASSLGEPNTEAFF. CDR3 bases: TGCGCCAGCAGCTTGGGAGAACCGAACACTGAAGCTTTCTTT.

The chain recombines TRBV5-1 with TRBJ2-5; D gene uncertain. The germline V and J ends were trimmed by 4 bases and 2 bases, with 15 bases remaining between them. CDR3 length: 15 amino acids. CDR1 and CDR2 from the germline V gene are SGHRS and YFSETQ. Written as DNA, the CDR3 is TGCGCCAGCAGCACCTCGACGCTAGTTCAAGAGACCCAGTACTTC. Translation: CASSTSTLVQETQYF.

The chain joins TRBV27 to TRBJ1-2; possibly TRBD1 for D (6 bases). V was cut by 0 bases and J by 5 bases, with 16 bases left in between. The CDR3 totals 16 residues. Looked up from germline, CDR1 is MNHEY and CDR2 is SMNVEV (reference sequence). The CDR3: CASSLSLDSETYGYTF. DNA for the CDR3: TGTGCCAGCAGTTTATCTCTGGACAGTGAAACTTATGGCTACACCTTC.

The sample holds one count of this clone. CDR3 in amino acids: CASNRGPGETQYF. The CDR3 region has the DNA TGTGCCAGCAACCGGGGTCCGGGGGAGACCCAGTACTTC. The V call is TRBV5-6, the J call TRBJ2-5; a weak D match, TRBD2 (5 bases). Between the trimmed V and J ends, which lost 6 bases and 5 bases, there was a span of 14 bases. Germline assignment: CDR1 SGHDT and CDR2 YYEEEE. The CDR3 spans 13 residues. Looking up the rest from reference TRBV5-6 and TRBJ2-5 gives the full variable domain: DAGVTQSPTHLIKTRGQQVTLRCSPKSGHDTVSWYQQALGQGPQFIFQYYEEEERQRGNFPDRFSGHQFPNYSSELNVNALLLGDSALYLCASNRGPGETQYFGPGTRLLVL.

The V call is TRBV23-1, the J call TRBJ2-4; 7 bases are a match to TRBD1. TRBV23-1 is an open reading frame whose function is uncertain. The length of the CDR3 is 17 residues. J lost 0 bases, V lost 2 bases, and 7 bases had no gene match. CDR3 in DNA: TGCGCCAGCAGTCAACTACCGGGACAGCTAGCCAAAAACATTCAGTACTTC. Translation: CASSQLPGQLAKNIQYF.

The J gene is TRBJ2-3, the V gene TRBV6-6, with 12 positions matching TRBD1. From germline, CDR1 is MNHNY and CDR2 SVGAGI (reference sequence). The CDR3 totals 16 residues. V lost 2 bases to trimming and J lost 5 bases; unmatched junction nucleotides: 5. The CDR3 reads CASSYPGQGARDTQYF. As DNA, the CDR3 is TGTGCCAGCAGTTACCCGGGACAGGGGGCGAGAGATACGCAGTATTTT.

V and J are TRBV24-1 and TRBJ2-2; 9 bases line up with TRBD2. J was trimmed by 4 bases and V by 3 bases; bases with no gene match: 11. The length of the CDR3 is 18 residues. CDR1 KGHDR and CDR2 SFDVKD come from the germline V gene. In DNA, the CDR3 is TGTGCCACCAGTGATATTCCTCCGATAGCGGGAGCCACCGGGGAGCTGTTTTTT. This codes for CATSDIPPIAGATGELFF.

The chain joins TRBV7-2 to TRBJ1-1; a weak D match, TRBD1 (6 bases). The germline V gene encodes CDR1 SGHTA and CDR2 FQGNSA. Trimming cost V 5 bases and J 1 base, with 14 bases left between them. The CDR3 consists of 15 residues. CDR3 in DNA: TGTGCCAGCAGCACAGGGACGGCGGGGAACACTGAAGCTTTCTTT. Encoded protein: CASSTGTAGNTEAFF.

This clone was found once. V usage is TRBV6-6 and J usage is TRBJ1-2; D gene ambiguous. Germline assignment: CDR1 MNHNY and CDR2 SVGAGI (reference sequence). CDR3 length: 11 amino acids. Trimming removed 10 bases from V and 8 bases from J, with 14 bases in between. CDR3 protein: CATLRGKGYTF. Written as DNA, the CDR3 is TGTGCCACCCTTAGAGGGAAGGGCTACACCTTC.

The V and J genes are TRBV6-5 and TRBJ2-3, with TRBD2 matching 7 bases. The germline gives CDR1 MNHEY, CDR2 SVGAGI. The CDR3 is 12 residues long. V shed 6 bases and J 8 bases; nucleotides not matched to a gene: 5. CDR3 protein: CASSRGEGTQYF. The CDR3 DNA reads TGTGCCAGCAGCCGAGGGGAGGGTACGCAGTATTTT.

The count of this clone is one. The chain uses TRBV27 and TRBJ1-1, with D hard to call. CDR1 is MNHEY, CDR2 SMNVEV, per germline (reference sequence). CDR3 length: 14 amino acids. Trimming took off 3 bases at V and 0 bases at J, with 8 bases between the two ends. CDR3 loop: CASSLGRMNTEAFF. CDR3 coding DNA: TGTGCCAGCAGTTTGGGGAGGATGAACACTGAAGCTTTCTTT.

The genes are TRBV3-1 (or the pseudogene TRBV3-2) and TRBJ2-7; D is ambiguous. Trimming took off 1 base at V and 0 bases at J, with 13 bases between the two ends. The CDR3 totals 16 residues. CDR1 and CDR2 from the germline V gene are LGHDT and YNNKEL (reference sequence). The CDR3 DNA reads TGTGCCAGCAGCCAAGCGCGTTGGGCGAGCTCCTACGAGCAGTACTTC. Its translation is CASSQARWASSYEQYF.

This clone came up once. The chain employs TRBV5-8 and TRBJ2-6; weak D call: TRBD2 (6 bases). Per the germline V gene, CDR1 is SGHTS and CDR2 is YDEGEE. The ends were cut back, 0 bases at V and 2 bases at J, with 6 bases in the middle. The CDR3 runs 15 residues. CDR3 sequence (DNA): TGTGCCAGCAGCTTGGGGGGGGCTGGGGCCAACGTCCTGACTTTC. Translated, it gives CASSLGGAGANVLTF. The whole variable domain, filled in from reference TRBV5-8 and TRBJ2-6, reads EAGVTQSPTHLIKTRGQQATLRCSPISGHTSVYWYQQALGLGLQFLLWYDEGEERNRGNFPPRFSGRQFPNYSSELNVNALELEDSALYLCASSLGGAGANVLTFGAGSRLTVL.

This clone has only a few counts. The genes are TRBV10-2 and TRBJ2-3, with TRBD2 identical over 7 bases. V trimming: 8 bases; J trimming: 4 bases; junction bases outside the gene matches: 15. CDR1 is WSHSY and CDR2 is SAAADI in the germline V gene. CDR3 length: 16 residues. The CDR3 loop is CASYPWGGDGSDTQYF. CDR3 in DNA: TGCGCCAGCTACCCGTGGGGGGGGGATGGCTCAGATACGCAGTATTTT.

The V call is TRBV5-1, the J call TRBJ1-6, with D possibly matching TRBD1 (6 bases). The CDR3 totals 14 residues. Per germline, CDR1 SGHRS and CDR2 YFSETQ. The V end lost 3 bases, the J end lost 10 bases, and 14 bases lay between the germline ends. The CDR3 DNA reads TGCGCCAGCAGCTCGGGACAACCACGGTCACCCCTCCACTTT. Protein sequence: CASSSGQPRSPLHF.

V usage is TRBV29-1 and J usage is TRBJ1-1, with D hard to call. CDR3 length equals 11 residues. Looked up from germline, CDR1 is SQVTM and CDR2 is ANQGSEA. With 4 bases removed from V and 6 bases from J, the gap between germline ends came to 9 bases. CDR3 nucleotides: TGCAGCGTTGGGGAGTCGGCTGAAGCTTTCTTT. Translation: CSVGESAEAFF.

This chain joins TRBV19 and TRBJ1-5, with TRBD1 matching over 7 bases. Germline values: CDR1 LNHDA, CDR2 SQIVND (reference sequence). V shed 5 bases, J shed 5 bases, and the junction held 6 bases outside the gene matches. CDR3 length: 14 amino acids. CDR3 sequence: CASSSDRFYQPQHF. The CDR3 DNA follows: TGTGCCAGTAGTTCGGACAGGTTTTATCAGCCCCAGCATTTT.

The V call is TRBV28, the J call TRBJ2-5, with D perhaps matching TRBD2 (7 bases). Deletions cut 7 bases from V and 2 bases from J, with 17 bases between. Germline values: CDR1 MDHEN, CDR2 SYDVKM. This CDR3 is built from 15 residues. The CDR3 protein is CASTETGRGQETQYF. The CDR3, as DNA: TGTGCCAGCACGGAAACAGGGAGGGGTCAAGAGACCCAGTACTTC.

The chain uses TRBV5-6 and TRBJ2-5, with D perhaps TRBD1 (5 bases). This CDR3 has 13 amino acids. Germline values: CDR1 SGHDT, CDR2 YYEEEE. V was clipped by 5 bases and J by 2 bases, with 10 bases between them. Here the CDR3 reads CASSFDSQETQYF. CDR3 DNA: TGTGCCAGCAGTTTTGACAGTCAAGAGACCCAGTACTTC.